This TCR beta chain comes out of a study of shared clonotypes between healthy human individuals. Whole-study results and caveats: Naive subsets generally had larger estimated richness than memory subsets. In the sorted subsets, rarefaction showed sequencing was incomplete despite large depth.

There are 15 residues in the CDR3. Trimming pared 3 bases from V and 6 bases from J, leaving 15 bases between. Germline CDR1 reads SGDLS; CDR2 reads YYNGEE. When replicate PCRs were run on sorted subsets, they used 200 ng DNA, about 30,000 T cell genomes. The table came from immunoSEQ multiplex PCR; TCRdb's copy has only in-frame clones and leaves some out. The sample shows 1,500,000 or so clones, 95% to 97% of them seen only once. This clone has just one count. Antigen unknown. This chain links TRBV9 with TRBJ1-4, with a tentative D call TRBD1 (5 bases). This sequence was found in a man younger than 45 in good health. Sequenced: naive CD4+ T cells sorted from blood. Subset given: CD45RA+ positively selected. The CDR3 DNA reads TGTGCCAGCAGCGCCGTCATGGGGGAGGATGAAAAACTGTTTTTT. Its translation is CASSAVMGEDEKLFF.